This T cell receptor beta chain was profiled in a study of blood T cell repertoires in COVID-19. About the research overall: Specimens from acute and convalescent COVID-19 originated in the United States, Italy and Spain. PBMCs, B-cell-depleted T cells, or T cells provided the cDNA or gDNA that made up the material.

This CDR3 region has 13 residues. The V and J ends lost 5 bases and 1 base respectively, with 8 bases between them. Germline V CDR1 and CDR2: SEHNR, FQNEAQ (reference sequence). TCRdb keeps only in-frame clones here, not all; method: immunoSEQ multiplex PCR. The table includes about 160,000 clones, around four fifths detected once. This clonotype originated in a man in his 70s with acute or convalescent COVID-19. Sequencing input: peripheral blood. The chain joins TRBV7-9 to TRBJ1-1; unclear D gene. The CDR3: CASSPGWNTEAFF. The CDR3 region has the DNA TGTGCCAGCAGCCCCGGGTGGAACACTGAAGCTTTCTTT.